This TCR beta chain was captured in a study of T cells in Graves' hyperthyroidism and ophthalmopathy (dated by TCRdb to the late 2010s). Turning to the overall study: A discovery cohort of roughly 96 patients, 43 with Graves' ophthalmopathy and more than 55 with stable Graves' hyperthyroidism, was used to find distinguishing TCR V-J signatures. Once sampling was done, hyperthyroidism patients were given methimazole at a starting dose of 30 mg daily, whereas ophthalmopathy patients were given high-dose intravenous methylprednisolone. For training and testing, the roughly 93 patients in the discovery cohort were randomly divided in a 7:3 ratio. Prospective prediction of ophthalmopathy was tested in an independent validation cohort consisting of 18 hyperthyroidism patients and approximately 16 patients who later progressed to ophthalmopathy. In several Graves' hyperthyroidism patients, the study also compared T-cell repertoires from thyroid tissue with T-cell repertoires from blood. TCR Vbeta CDR3 sequencing of 135 peripheral blood samples (more than 40 ophthalmopathy, 75 to 85 hyperthyroidism and some 17 progressor patients) is reported in the paper. On the study overall, not on this receptor specifically: In validation, the model predicted progression to ophthalmopathy with about 71% sensitivity and approximately 74% specificity, a median of approximately 6.5 months before onset. No statistical method was used to set the sample size in advance, and investigators knew the group allocation. Ophthalmopathy was separated from stable hyperthyroidism by a 13 V-J signature model, with approximately 85% sensitivity and just over 81% specificity obtained in cross-validation and 80%/75% obtained in testing. Blood samples also contained most of the expanded thyroid clonotypes (frequency above 0.001), which suggests that blood repertoires may reflect thyroid immune responses.

The sample holds a few counts of this clonotype. Its antigen is not yet known. No quality values exist for individual bases; no much larger clone is one base distant. From a lookup of the germline V gene, CDR1 and CDR2 are SGHVS and FQNEAQ. Trimming takes 5 bases off V and 1 base off J; junction bases not matched to a gene: 4. Taken from cysteine to phenylalanine, the CDR3 has 15 residues. Only the CDR3 portion is preserved as DNA: 45 bases, with reading frame beginning at the first base. Amplification of TCR beta CDR3 regions was carried out from RNA transcripts. For the first round of RT-PCR on the TCR CDR3, the HTBI primer set was used together with the Qiagen OneStep RT-PCR kit. The libraries were constructed in a second round of multiplex PCR and then size-selected and purified. The libraries were sequenced on an Illumina HiSeq2000 using paired-end 100 bp reads. The original pipeline was this. SOAPnuke was used to process the raw data, removing reads that contained adapters or uncalled bases, had a mean Phred below 15, or lacked an exact match to the constant primer or identifier. High-quality paired reads were merged with COPE v1.2.5, and unique nucleotide sequences were defined as clonotypes. Clonotypes were aligned to IMGT TRBV, TRBD and TRBJ reference segments using MiTCR v1.1. The analysis included only V-J combinations with a frequency above 0.0001, which together covered 99% to 99.2% of the repertoires. A TCS score was defined as the ratio of F50 (clonal expansion) to E x V (chaos), with BLOSUM62-based TCRdist applied between CDR3 peptides within each V-J. Welch's t-statistics and random forest reduced fewer than 550 V-J features to under 15, which were used in a naive Bayes classifier (R e1071). In-frame beta chains were kept once TCRdb had trimmed the public reads at Q25 with fastp and called clones with MiXCR. Each entry merges the rows of one CDR3 protein and shows their most common DNA and genes. TCRdb's processing, not the study's, gives the V and J calls here. The sample profile shows hundreds of thousands of distinct CDR3 sequences; roughly 46% of them were found once. Roughly 8.2% of the sample is held by the ten biggest clonotypes.

Stable Graves' hyperthyroidism was defined as the absence of progression to ophthalmopathy over 18 months of follow-up. The hyperthyroidism patients were between 18 and 65 years old and newly diagnosed, with a disease duration of less than 2 months. Any patient with an uncontrolled infection, another autoimmune disease, pregnancy or lactation was excluded. Clinical symptoms, serum thyroxine and TRAb, thyroid ultrasound, and orbital computed tomography formed the basis for the diagnoses. Trizol reagent was used to extract total RNA, and RNA quality was then checked on an Agilent 2100 Bioanalyzer. The chain is encoded by TRBV7-8 joined to TRBJ2-2; TRBD1 aligns with 7 central bases. The clonotype originates from a woman between 18 and 29 years old with Graves' hyperthyroidism. Donor details come from another sample of the same person, matched by shared clones. The sample consisted of peripheral blood or thyroid tissue (not recorded which). The DNA sequence is given as TGTGCCAGCAGCGGTTGGGACAGGAACACCGGGGAGCTGTTTTTT. Translation gives CASSGWDRNTGELFF.